Listed here are 24 T cell receptor beta chains from one sample, sequenced in a study of shared clonotypes between healthy human individuals. Generated by immunoSEQ multiplex PCR, the TCRdb table keeps only in-frame clones and is missing some. Of about 770,000 clones in the sample, 55% to 80% were seen once. The sequenced sample consisted of memory CD4+ T cells sorted from blood. As for subset: CD45RA-negative fraction. The origin of the receptors is a woman younger than 45 in good health.

In its sample, this clone was seen once. The chain recombines TRBV6-4 with TRBJ2-3; D gene ambiguous. Germline CDR1 reads MRHNA; CDR2 reads SNTAGT. Trimming stripped 7 bases from V and 0 bases from J, with 20 bases between. CDR3 length equals 17 residues. The DNA of the CDR3 is TGTGCCAGCATAATCCAACCCCCAGGAGCTAGCACAGATACGCAGTATTTT. It yields the protein CASIIQPPGASTDTQYF.

This clone was counted only a few times. The chain employs TRBV6-1 and TRBJ2-6, with D perhaps matching TRBD2 (5 bases). The V end was cut by 9 bases, the J end by 0 bases, with 9 bases between. Germline assignment: CDR1 MNHNS and CDR2 SASEGT. This CDR3 is 14 amino acids long. The CDR3 coding sequence is TGTGCCAGTAAACGGGACTCTGGGGCCAACGTCCTGACTTTC. Protein: CASKRDSGANVLTF.

The chain combines TRBV27 with TRBJ2-1; no definite D call. With 8 bases removed from V and 1 base from J, the gap between germline ends came to 6 bases. Germline CDR1 and CDR2: MNHEY and SMNVEV (reference sequence). This CDR3 region has 12 residues. DNA for the CDR3: TGTGCCAGCCGCCCGTCCTACAATGAGCAGTTCTTC. This sequence encodes CASRPSYNEQFF.

The V call is TRBV7-9, the J call TRBJ2-1, with 12 bases aligning to TRBD2. The J segment lost 4 bases and the V segment lost 5 bases, leaving 15 bases of the junction unmatched. Germline CDR1 reads SEHNR; CDR2 reads FQNEAQ (reference sequence). This CDR3 has 19 amino acids. The CDR3: CASSPGGGLAGPGYNEQFF. The CDR3 nucleotides are TGTGCCAGCAGCCCGGGCGGCGGACTAGCGGGACCCGGTTACAATGAGCAGTTCTTC.

The chain carries TRBV10-2 and TRBJ1-5; D is undetermined. The CDR3 loop spans 13 amino acids. Trimming removed 0 bases from V and 6 bases from J, with 6 bases in between. Germline assignment: CDR1 WSHSY and CDR2 SAAADI. This chain's CDR3 is CASSESGSQPQHF. The CDR3 nucleotides are TGCGCCAGCAGTGAGTCTGGATCTCAGCCCCAGCATTTT.

The chain combines TRBV5-1 with TRBJ2-3, with a tentative D call TRBD2 (5 bases). This CDR3 spans 15 amino acids. Trimming shortened V by 2 bases and J by 2 bases, and 12 bases separated the two germline ends. The germline CDR1 and CDR2 sequences are SGHRS and YFSETQ. Here the CDR3 DNA reads TGCGCCAGCAGCTTCCGAGGACTTTCCACAGATACGCAGTATTTT. Translated, it gives CASSFRGLSTDTQYF.

The chain recombines TRBV6-6 with TRBJ2-5, with TRBD1 identical over 9 bases. Germline CDR1 is MNHNY and CDR2 is SVGAGI (reference sequence). The CDR3 extends over 15 amino acids. V gave up 5 bases and J gave up 7 bases; unmatched junction bases: 11. CDR3 region: CASSPTGTGSLTQYF. DNA for the CDR3: TGTGCCAGCAGTCCCACCGGGACAGGGTCTTTGACCCAGTACTTC.

The V and J genes are TRBV6-5 and TRBJ1-1; no clear D gene. Trimming removed 5 bases at V and 1 base at J, with 8 bases between. Germline-derived CDR1 and CDR2 are MNHEY and SVGAGI. There are 13 residues in the CDR3. CDR3 DNA: TGTGCCAGCAGTGAATACTGGAACACTGAAGCTTTCTTT. As protein: CASSEYWNTEAFF.

Of note for this clone: The sample contains more than one DNA sequence encoding this CDR3. The chain carries TRBV5-1 and TRBJ2-2; 9 bases agree with TRBD2. The CDR3 runs 16 residues. Germline lookup yields CDR1 SGHRS and CDR2 YFSETQ. With 0 bases clipped from V and 6 bases from J, the junction kept 6 bases outside the gene matches. Here the CDR3 DNA reads TGCGCCAGCAGCTTGGGATTAGCGGGAGTGGCCGGGGAGCTGTTTTTT. It is translated as CASSLGLAGVAGELFF.

The chain uses TRBV21-1 and TRBJ1-5; the D segment call TRBD1 is taken from the table without a DNA check. TRBV21-1 is termed a pseudogene. The CDR3 runs 16 residues. The chain's CDR3 is CASSPGQSGDNQPQHF. The CDR3, as DNA: TGTGCCAGCAGCCCTGGACAGTCAGGGGACAATCAGCCCCAGCATTTT.

The CDR3 spells CASSQPTFQTRDRPSDEKLFF. The CDR3 nucleotides read TGTGCCAGCAGCCAACCTACCTTTCAAACCCGGGACAGGCCTTCGGATGAAAAACTGTTTTTT. The rearrangement links TRBV4-2 to TRBJ1-4; 8 positions match TRBD1. V lost 2 bases to trimming and J lost 6 bases; unmatched junction nucleotides: 23. Germline assignment: CDR1 LGHNA and CDR2 YNFKEQ. This CDR3 region has 21 residues.

This sequence joins TRBV7-2 and TRBJ2-1, with D maybe TRBD2 (5 bases). There are 14 residues in the CDR3. The V gene lost 4 bases and the J gene lost 3 bases, with 10 bases spanning the gap. Germline values: CDR1 SGHTA, CDR2 FQGNSA. CDR3 loop: CASSSYGDYNEQFF. CDR3 in DNA: TGTGCCAGCAGCTCGTACGGGGACTACAATGAGCAGTTCTTC.

Of note for this clone: Other DNA sequences of this sample code for an identical CDR3. This sequence joins TRBV7-6 and TRBJ2-7; no reliable D call. Germline V lookup: CDR1 SGHVS, CDR2 FNYEAQ. V lost 0 bases to trimming and J lost 3 bases, with 6 bases between them. The CDR3 length is 13 residues. CDR3 region: CASSLARDYEQYF. DNA of the CDR3: TGTGCCAGCAGCTTAGCCCGCGACTACGAGCAGTACTTC.

V usage is TRBV30 and J usage is TRBJ1-5; D unclear. Germline lookup yields CDR1 GTSNPN and CDR2 SVGIG (reference sequence). The CDR3 is 16 amino acids. V shed 2 bases and J shed 5 bases, with 19 bases lying between them. The CDR3 nucleotides read TGTGCCTGGAGTTTGGGTTACGGTGTTGGGTATCAGCCCCAGCATTTT. Protein product: CAWSLGYGVGYQPQHF.

This clone has a handful of counts. The chain joins TRBV28 to TRBJ1-5; no firm D call. Germline V CDR1 and CDR2: MDHEN, SYDVKM. The CDR3 covers 15 residues. V shed 6 bases and J shed 6 bases, with 18 bases lying between them. This chain's CDR3 is CASSRTTGVGQPQHF. In DNA, the CDR3 is TGTGCCAGCAGCCGAACGACGGGAGTAGGTCAGCCCCAGCATTTT. The whole variable domain, filled in from reference TRBV28 and TRBJ1-5, reads DVKVTQSSRYLVKRTGEKVFLECVQDMDHENMFWYRQDPGLGLRLIYFSYDVKMKEKGDIPEGYSVSREKKERFSLILESASTNQTSMYLCASSRTTGVGQPQHFGDGTRLSIL.

This rearrangement joins TRBV7-6 to TRBJ2-1; 7 bases match TRBD2. Germline CDR1 is SGHVS and CDR2 is FNYEAQ. V was clipped by 5 bases and J by 4 bases; unmatched bases: 11. CDR3 length: 16 residues. The CDR3 DNA reads as TGTGCCAGCAGCCTTCTAGCGGATACTACTTACAATGAGCAGTTCTTC. Encoded protein: CASSLLADTTYNEQFF.

The chain links TRBV5-1 to TRBJ2-7, with 8 bases aligning to TRBD2. V dropped 4 bases and J dropped 3; count of bases not matched to a gene: 9. Germline CDR1 and CDR2: SGHRS and YFSETQ. This CDR3 comprises 15 residues. This CDR3 reads CASSPASGWVYEQYF. CDR3 sequence (DNA): TGCGCCAGCAGCCCCGCTAGCGGGTGGGTCTACGAGCAGTACTTC.

V and J are TRBV18 and TRBJ2-3; 7 positions match TRBD1. The germline V gene has CDR1 KGHSH and CDR2 LQKENI. With V trimmed by 2 bases and J by 0 bases, 5 bases remained unmatched. The CDR3 has 16 amino acids. Written as DNA, the CDR3 is TGTGCCAGCTCACCAAAGGGGGCCACAAGCACAGATACGCAGTATTTT. This encodes CASSPKGATSTDTQYF.

The chain carries TRBV7-2 and TRBJ2-7; maybe TRBD2 (5 bases). The germline gives CDR1 SGHTA, CDR2 FQGNSA. The CDR3 runs to 16 residues. V was clipped by 1 base and J by 0 bases, with 13 bases between them. CDR3 sequence (DNA): TGTGCCAGCAGCTTAGTTGCTTTAGGGAGCTCCTACGAGCAGTACTTC. Translation: CASSLVALGSSYEQYF. Full variable domain (outside the CDR3, taken from reference TRBV7-2 and TRBJ2-7): GAGVSQSPSNKVTEKGKDVELRCDPISGHTALYWYRQSLGQGLEFLIYFQGNSAPDKSGLPSDRFSAERTGGSVSTLTIQRTQQEDSAVYLCASSLVALGSSYEQYFGPGTRLTVT.

In nucleotides, the CDR3 is TGTGCCAGCAGCTTATCCGGGACAGGAAACTACGAGCAGTACTTC. Its translation is CASSLSGTGNYEQYF. The V gene is TRBV7-9, the J gene TRBJ2-7; TRBD1 matches 8 bases. The CDR3 spans 15 residues. V trimming: 2 bases; J trimming: 3 bases; junction bases outside the gene matches: 6. CDR1 and CDR2 (germline): SEHNR, FQNEAQ (reference sequence).

This clone has a handful of counts. The V and J genes are TRBV4-1 and TRBJ2-2, with D tentatively TRBD1 (6 bases). This CDR3 is built from 15 residues. Trimming stripped 3 bases from V and 6 bases from J, with 14 bases between. The germline V gene has CDR1 MGHRA and CDR2 YSYEKL. CDR3 nucleotide sequence: TGCGCCAGCAGCCAGGCAGGGGTGGAGGCCGGGGAGCTGTTTTTT. It translates to CASSQAGVEAGELFF.

With respect to this clone: Other DNA sequences from this sample encode an identical CDR3 as well. The V and J genes are TRBV10-3 and TRBJ2-7; D possibly corresponds to TRBD1 (6 bases). This CDR3 has 12 residues. Germline values: CDR1 ENHRY, CDR2 SYGVKD. The germline V and J ends were trimmed by 9 bases and 5 bases, with 14 bases remaining between them. CDR3 loop: CAISDSPHEQYF. CDR3 sequence (DNA): TGTGCCATTTCGGACAGCCCCCACGAGCAGTACTTC.

The V gene is TRBV5-1, the J gene TRBJ2-1, with 7 bases lining up with TRBD2. Trimming cost V 4 bases and J 2 bases; bases outside gene matches: 12. Germline loops: CDR1 SGHRS, CDR2 YFSETQ. The CDR3 covers 17 residues. The CDR3 DNA sequence: TGCGCCAGCAGCAGACGAACCGGGACTACTACCTACAATGAGCAGTTCTTC. Translation gives CASSRRTGTTTYNEQFF.

The chain links TRBV11-2 to TRBJ2-7; D is perhaps TRBD1 (5 bases). CDR1 SGHAT and CDR2 FQNNGV come from the germline V gene. Trimming cost V 2 bases and J 4 bases, with 12 bases left between them. The CDR3 runs to 14 residues. This CDR3 is CASSLTAGLYEQYF. CDR3 DNA sequence: TGTGCCAGCAGCTTAACTGCAGGGCTATACGAGCAGTACTTC.